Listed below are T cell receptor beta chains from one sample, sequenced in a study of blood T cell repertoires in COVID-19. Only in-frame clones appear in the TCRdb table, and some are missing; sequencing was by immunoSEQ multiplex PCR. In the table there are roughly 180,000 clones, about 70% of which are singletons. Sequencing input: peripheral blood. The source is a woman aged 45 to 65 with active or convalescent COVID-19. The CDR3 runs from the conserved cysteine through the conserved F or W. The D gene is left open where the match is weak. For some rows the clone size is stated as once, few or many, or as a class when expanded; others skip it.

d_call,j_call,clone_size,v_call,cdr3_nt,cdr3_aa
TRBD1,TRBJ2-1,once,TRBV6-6,TGTGCCAGCAGTTACTCGGACAGGGGGTGGAATGAGCAGTTCTTC,CASSYSDRGWNEQFF
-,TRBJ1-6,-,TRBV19,TGTGCCAGTAGGATGACAGGCCCCTATAATTCACCCCTCCACTTT,CASRMTGPYNSPLHF
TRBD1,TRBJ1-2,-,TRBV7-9,TGTGCCAGCAGCCCCGGACAGGCCTATGGCTACACCTTC,CASSPGQAYGYTF
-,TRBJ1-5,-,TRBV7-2,TGTGCCAGCAGCTCGGGGATTCGCGGGGATCAGCCCCAGCATTTT,CASSSGIRGDQPQHF
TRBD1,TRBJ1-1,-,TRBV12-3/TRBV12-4,TGTGCCAGCAGCAGGACAGGGGTGCTGGAGGCTTTCTTT,CASSRTGVLEAFF
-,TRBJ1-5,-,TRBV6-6,TGTGCCAGCAGTCCGCCGGCCGGAGGGAGAAATAGCAATCAGCCCCAGCATTTT,CASSPPAGGRNSNQPQHF
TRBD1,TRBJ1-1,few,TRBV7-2,TGTGCCAGCAGCTTTTCCGGGACAGGGGGCACTGAAGCTTTCTTT,CASSFSGTGGTEAFF
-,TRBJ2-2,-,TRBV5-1,TGCGCCAGCAGCAGGTTAGAGGCGAACACCGGGGAGCTGTTTTTT,CASSRLEANTGELFF
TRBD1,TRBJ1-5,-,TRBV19,TGTGCCAGTAGCGCGACAGGGAATCAGCCCCAGCATTTT,CASSATGNQPQHF
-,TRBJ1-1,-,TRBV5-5,TGTGCCAGCAGCTTGGCCCAGGGAGGCACTGAAGCTTTCTTT,CASSLAQGGTEAFF
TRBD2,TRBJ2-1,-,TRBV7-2,TGTGCCAGCAGCTCCTCTCTTAGCGGGGGGGCTTATGAGCAGTTCTTC,CASSSSLSGGAYEQFF
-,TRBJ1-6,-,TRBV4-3,TGCGCCAGCAGCCAAGATCCCGGCTATAATTCACCCCTCCACTTT,CASSQDPGYNSPLHF
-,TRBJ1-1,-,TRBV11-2,TGTGCCAGCAGCTTATTGGGGCACACTGAAGCTTTCTTT,CASSLLGHTEAFF
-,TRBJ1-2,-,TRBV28,TGTGCCAGCAGTGAGGACAGCTCCTATGGCTACACCTTC,CASSEDSSYGYTF
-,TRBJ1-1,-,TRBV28,TGTGCCAGCAGTTACGCAGGGGCCCAGAACACTGAAGCTTTCTTT,CASSYAGAQNTEAFF
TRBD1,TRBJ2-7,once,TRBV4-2,TGTGCCAGCAGCCAAGAGGGACAGTCCCCCTACGAGCAGTACTTC,CASSQEGQSPYEQYF
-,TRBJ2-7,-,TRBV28,TGTGCCAGCAGTTCTGGCGGGAATCAATACGAGCAGTACTTC,CASSSGGNQYEQYF
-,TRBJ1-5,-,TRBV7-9,TGTGCCAGCAGCCAAGGGACACTGGAAACTCAGCCCCAGCATTTT,CASSQGTLETQPQHF
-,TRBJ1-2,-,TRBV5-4,TGTGCCAGCAGCTTAGCGAACGGGGGGCGGAGGTCGTCTGGCTACACCTTC,CASSLANGGRRSSGYTF
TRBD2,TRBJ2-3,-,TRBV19,TGTGCCAGTAGTTCCCGGGGCGGGGGGGGCAAAGATACGCAGTATTTT,CASSSRGGGGKDTQYF
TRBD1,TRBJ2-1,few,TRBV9,TGTGCCAGCAGCCCTCGACTCGGGACAGGGGGCAATGAGCAGTTCTTC,CASSPRLGTGGNEQFF
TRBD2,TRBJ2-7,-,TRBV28,TGTGCCAGCAGCCCTTCTGCAGCGGGAGGCTGGGACGAGCAGTACTTC,CASSPSAAGGWDEQYF
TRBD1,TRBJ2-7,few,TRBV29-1,TGCAGCGTAGCACCGGGACAGGGCCCCTACGAGCAGTACTTC,CSVAPGQGPYEQYF
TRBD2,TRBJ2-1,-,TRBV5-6,TGTGCCAGCAGCTTGGGACTAGCGGGGTCAAACAATGAGCAGTTCTTC,CASSLGLAGSNNEQFF
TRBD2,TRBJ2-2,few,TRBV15,TGTGCCACCAGCCGAGCGGGGGGGAACACCGGGGAGCTGTTTTTT,CATSRAGGNTGELFF
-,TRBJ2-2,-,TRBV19,TGTGCCAGTAGTATACTCGGCCAGGATAACGGGGAGCTGTTTTTT,CASSILGQDNGELFF
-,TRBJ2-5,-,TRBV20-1,TGCAGTGCAGAACTGGAGACCCAGTACTTC,CSAELETQYF
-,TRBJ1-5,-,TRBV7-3,TGTGCCAGCACGTGGACAGATAATCAGCCCCAGCATTTT,CASTWTDNQPQHF